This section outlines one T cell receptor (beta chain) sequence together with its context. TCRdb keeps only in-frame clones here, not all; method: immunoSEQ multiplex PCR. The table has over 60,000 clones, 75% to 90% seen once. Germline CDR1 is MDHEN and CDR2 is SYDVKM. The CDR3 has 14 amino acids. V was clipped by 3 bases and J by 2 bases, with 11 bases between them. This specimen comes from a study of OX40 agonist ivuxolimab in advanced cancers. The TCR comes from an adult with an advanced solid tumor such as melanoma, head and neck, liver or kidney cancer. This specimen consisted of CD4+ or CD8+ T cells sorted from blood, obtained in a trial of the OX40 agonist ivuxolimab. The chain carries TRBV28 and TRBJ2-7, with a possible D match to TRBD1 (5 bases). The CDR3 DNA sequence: TGTGCCAGCAGTTTTGGGGCAGGGCCCTACGAGCAGTACTTC. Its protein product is CASSFGAGPYEQYF. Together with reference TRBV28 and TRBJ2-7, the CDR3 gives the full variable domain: DVKVTQSSRYLVKRTGEKVFLECVQDMDHENMFWYRQDPGLGLRLIYFSYDVKMKEKGDIPEGYSVSREKKERFSLILESASTNQTSMYLCASSFGAGPYEQYFGPGTRLTVT.